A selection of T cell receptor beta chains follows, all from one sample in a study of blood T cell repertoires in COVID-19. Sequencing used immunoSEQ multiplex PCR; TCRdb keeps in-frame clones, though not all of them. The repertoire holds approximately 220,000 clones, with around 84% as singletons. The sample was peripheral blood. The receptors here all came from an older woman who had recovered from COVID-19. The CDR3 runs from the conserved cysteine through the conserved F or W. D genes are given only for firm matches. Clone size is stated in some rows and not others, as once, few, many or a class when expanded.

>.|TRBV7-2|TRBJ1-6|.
CASSSPGIGSPLHF
TGTGCCAGCAGCTCCCCGGGGATAGGTTCACCCCTCCACTTT
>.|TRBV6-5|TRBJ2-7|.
CASSLGGGAENEQYF
TGTGCCAGCAGTCTCGGAGGGGGGGCGGAAAACGAGCAGTACTTC
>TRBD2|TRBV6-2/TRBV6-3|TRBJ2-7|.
CASSSMGLAGYEQYF
TGTGCCAGCAGTTCAATGGGACTAGCGGGGTATGAGCAGTACTTC
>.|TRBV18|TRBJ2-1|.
CASSLNQGRSYNEQFF
TGTGCCAGCTCACTCAACCAGGGTAGGTCCTACAATGAGCAGTTCTTC
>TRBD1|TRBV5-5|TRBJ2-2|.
CASSPPGQVIGELFF
TGTGCCAGCAGCCCTCCGGGACAGGTTATCGGGGAGCTGTTTTTT
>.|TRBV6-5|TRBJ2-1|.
CASISGRSSYNEQFF
TGTGCCAGCATTAGCGGCAGGAGCTCCTACAATGAGCAGTTCTTC
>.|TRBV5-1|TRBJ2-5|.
CASSLEGSRETQYF
TGCGCCAGCAGCTTGGAAGGTAGCCGGGAGACCCAGTACTTC
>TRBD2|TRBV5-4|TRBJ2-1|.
CASSGTSGGYEQFF
TGTGCCAGCAGCGGGACTAGCGGGGGTTATGAGCAGTTCTTC
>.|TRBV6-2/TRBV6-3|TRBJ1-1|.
CASSYSGGNTEAFF
TGTGCCAGCAGTTACTCCGGGGGGAACACTGAAGCTTTCTTT
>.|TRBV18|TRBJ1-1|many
CASSKSDSRNTEAFF
TGTGCCAGCTCCAAATCGGACAGTAGGAACACTGAAGCTTTCTTT
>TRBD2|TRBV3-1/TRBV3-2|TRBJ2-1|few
CASSQDGLAGTYNEQFF
TGTGCCAGCAGCCAAGATGGGCTAGCGGGGACCTACAATGAGCAGTTCTTC